A selection of T cell receptor beta chains follows, all from one sample in a study of blood T cell repertoires in COVID-19. Clones were read by immunoSEQ multiplex PCR, and TCRdb kept only the in-frame ones, dropping some. The repertoire holds tens of thousands of clones, about 68% seen once, with 35% in the top ten. The specimen sequenced was peripheral blood. These receptor sequences come from an older woman with acute or convalescent COVID-19. The CDR3 runs from the conserved cysteine through the conserved F or W. Each record gives: CDR3 protein, J gene, V gene.

CDR3aa: CASSPGQPYEQYF
j_gene: TRBJ2-7
v_gene: TRBV5-1

CDR3aa: CASSLGQGYQPQHF
j_gene: TRBJ1-5
v_gene: TRBV7-8

CDR3aa: CASRPPRRNTGELFF
j_gene: TRBJ2-2
v_gene: TRBV7-2

CDR3aa: CASSFGPTGTGDEKLFF
j_gene: TRBJ1-4
v_gene: TRBV7-2

CDR3aa: CASSQTGGGGSPLHF
j_gene: TRBJ1-6
v_gene: TRBV11-2

CDR3aa: CASTPVDYPVYGYTF
j_gene: TRBJ1-2
v_gene: TRBV6-2/TRBV6-3

CDR3aa: CASSLARASGSRDEQFF
j_gene: TRBJ2-1
v_gene: TRBV7-9

CDR3aa: CASSARGQGYNSPLHF
j_gene: TRBJ1-6
v_gene: TRBV2

CDR3aa: CASSLAGGRQPQHF
j_gene: TRBJ1-5
v_gene: TRBV7-2

CDR3aa: CATDSSPLSGYTF
j_gene: TRBJ1-2
v_gene: TRBV12-3/TRBV12-4

CDR3aa: CASSFSEGTGWSTEAFF
j_gene: TRBJ1-1
v_gene: TRBV5-6

CDR3aa: CASSQGNQGSYGYTF
j_gene: TRBJ1-2
v_gene: TRBV3-1/TRBV3-2

CDR3aa: CASSFGTTGEQYF
j_gene: TRBJ2-7
v_gene: TRBV9

CDR3aa: CASSLTVTNEKLFF
j_gene: TRBJ1-4
v_gene: TRBV19

CDR3aa: CASSQEFGRSVSGNTIYF
j_gene: TRBJ1-3
v_gene: TRBV4-2

CDR3aa: CASKISPGGSYEQYF
j_gene: TRBJ2-7
v_gene: TRBV19

CDR3aa: CASRSGGRNTEAFF
j_gene: TRBJ1-1
v_gene: TRBV5-5

CDR3aa: CASSLTTGWGYTDTQYF
j_gene: TRBJ2-3
v_gene: TRBV13

CDR3aa: CASRGQGFGFTGELFF
j_gene: TRBJ2-2
v_gene: TRBV27

CDR3aa: CASSSPSSGGSYEQYF
j_gene: TRBJ2-7
v_gene: TRBV6-6

CDR3aa: CASKVGVGGYTF
j_gene: TRBJ1-2
v_gene: TRBV12-3/TRBV12-4

CDR3aa: CASSPLAGDLNTGELFF
j_gene: TRBJ2-2
v_gene: TRBV18

CDR3aa: CASSSGLNQPQHF
j_gene: TRBJ1-5
v_gene: TRBV7-3

CDR3aa: CASSLVAASYEQYF
j_gene: TRBJ2-7
v_gene: TRBV11-1

CDR3aa: CASSLAGTSYNEQFF
j_gene: TRBJ2-1
v_gene: TRBV5-1

CDR3aa: CASSQERTEGGYTF
j_gene: TRBJ1-2
v_gene: TRBV4-2

CDR3aa: CASSVDTGKTQYF
j_gene: TRBJ2-5
v_gene: TRBV9

CDR3aa: CASSQVSGQVNTEAFF
j_gene: TRBJ1-1
v_gene: TRBV4-2

CDR3aa: CASSLLGLAGSTYEQYF
j_gene: TRBJ2-7
v_gene: TRBV5-1